The present entry profiles one T cell receptor (beta chain) with its context. Its antigen specificity is not known. Base qualities are not provided; no much larger clone lies one nucleotide away. The germline V gene encodes CDR1 SQVTM and CDR2 ANQGSEA. At the junction V is shortened by 4 bases and J by 0 bases; bases outside the gene matches: 8. There are 16 amino acids in the CDR3, from cysteine to phenylalanine inclusive. The CDR3 DNA has 48 bases and is translated from base 1. The method behind the library was 5' RACE. For sequencing, a NextSeq 500 was employed. Unique molecular identifiers were attached to individual cDNA molecules in the TCR library protocol so that sequencing error and PCR bias could be corrected. Both TCR alpha and beta chains were sequenced, and tight co-correlation was observed between alpha and beta sequence abundances in each sample. Under the source paper's analysis protocol: Decombinator V4 was used to annotate TCR sequences for V gene, J gene and CDR3. Expanded TCRs were defined as changing significantly between any two time points under a Poisson model with p below 0.0001. TCR abundances were normalised to the total number of TCRs sequenced in each sample and reported as counts per million. MAIT TCRs were defined by TRAV1-2 paired with TRAJ12, TRAJ20 or TRAJ33, and iNKT TCRs by TRAV10 paired with TRAJ18. VDJdb, accessed on 1 November 2021, was searched for TCRs annotated for CMV, EBV and SARS-CoV-2, and TCRs annotated for more than one antigen were excluded. The public reads were reanalyzed by TCRdb: fastp trimming at Q25, MiXCR alignment, in-frame beta chains only. Entries that share a CDR3 protein sequence are merged under the most common genes and DNA. The V and J calls were determined by TCRdb, not by the authors. The sample yields 90,000 to 120,000 distinct CDR3 sequences; over 8.5% were counted once. Clones ranked in the top ten supply 6.5% to 8% of the sample.

These data belong to a study of early T cells in non-severe SARS-CoV-2 infection (dated by TCRdb to about 2021). Regarding the study in general: Because TCR sequencing was done on bulk RNA from unsorted whole blood, the alpha and beta chains could not be paired. Results and caveats for the whole study, not just this receptor: VDJdb matching was skewed toward anti-spike CD8 responses, so virus-specific expansions were likely underestimated and private and CD4 specificities were missed.

Set within a cohort of healthcare workers in London, UK, this nested case-control study involved weekly PCR testing of nasopharyngeal swabs along with blood sampling. Healthcare workers were recruited during the week of the UK lockdown, between 23 and 31 March 2020, and followed weekly for up to about 15 weeks. The receptor was derived from an adult who was a healthcare worker with PCR-confirmed SARS-CoV-2 infection or an uninfected control (not recorded which). The chain was built from TRBV29-1 and TRBJ2-1, and 8 junctional nucleotides match TRBD2. Sequencing was done on a sample of whole blood. The CDR3: CSVVFAGGHSYNEQFF. Here is the DNA: TGCAGCGTTGTCTTTGCGGGAGGCCACTCCTACAATGAGCAGTTCTTC.